This T cell receptor (beta chain) was captured by sequencing in a study of blood T cell repertoires in COVID-19. On the study more broadly: Sites across the United States, Italy and Spain contributed samples from acute and convalescent COVID-19. In each case, the material was cDNA or gDNA derived from T cells, B-cell-depleted T cells, or PBMCs.

Trimming removed 2 bases at V and 16 bases at J, with 9 bases between. Germline loops: CDR1 SGHTA, CDR2 FQGNSA. The CDR3 spans 10 residues. In the original processing: Quantification of nucleated cells was approximated via reference gene primer amplification. Profiled with immunoSEQ multiplex PCR; TCRdb holds only in-frame clones, not every one. V and J calls and clone size come straight from that table; D and trimming were deduced from the DNA. This table holds under 40,000 clones, 75% to 90% found once. The sequenced sample was peripheral blood. The sequence came from a woman in her 70s with acute or convalescent COVID-19. The chain combines TRBV7-2 with TRBJ1-5; D not resolved. DNA of the CDR3: TGTGCCAGCAGCTTAAGAGGGAAACATTTT. As protein: CASSLRGKHF.